This TCR beta chain emerged from a study of cytomegalovirus exposure and HLA in healthy donors. The table came from immunoSEQ multiplex PCR; TCRdb's copy has only in-frame clones and leaves some out. The repertoire holds 220,000 or so clones, 75% to 95% seen once, with around 1% in the top ten. This sequence originates from a woman under 30 in good health and CMV-seronegative. The sample comprised PBMCs.

The CDR3 here is CASSPLPGQGKVGYTF. The CDR3 DNA sequence: TGTGCCAGTAGTCCCTTGCCGGGACAGGGTAAAGTTGGCTACACCTTC. The chain has TRBV19 and TRBJ1-2; 9 bases fit TRBD1. This CDR3 contains 16 residues. V lost 5 bases to trimming and J lost 7 bases; unmatched junction nucleotides: 14. The V gene's germline CDR1 is LNHDA and CDR2 SQIVND (reference sequence).